Below, 23 T cell receptor beta chains from the same sample are listed, as sequenced in a study of Ad26.COV2.S vaccination and SARS-CoV-2 variants. The sample's treatment: 15 to 20 received Ad26.COV2.S at low or high dose, single or two shots; roughly five received placebo; per-sample allocation not given. At day 63 after the first vaccine or placebo injection, samples were drawn. Sequencing used immunoSEQ multiplex PCR; TCRdb keeps in-frame clones, though not all of them. The sample lists 300,000 to 350,000 clones, about nine tenths occurring once. Sequencing used peripheral blood, obtained in a trial of Ad26.COV2.S vaccine versus placebo. The origin of the receptors is a person between 18 and 60 years old who received the Ad26.COV2.S COVID-19 vaccine or a placebo.

CDR3 protein: CAWSRQGLPRWEEYQLYYNEQFF. In nucleotides, the CDR3 is TGTGCCTGGAGTCGACAGGGGCTACCGAGGTGGGAGGAATACCAATTATACTACAATGAGCAGTTCTTC. The chain combines TRBV30 with TRBJ2-1; 8 nucleotides line up with TRBD1. This CDR3 contains 23 residues. The germline V gene encodes CDR1 GTSNPN and CDR2 SVGIG (reference sequence). V shed 2 bases and J 3 bases; nucleotides not matched to a gene: 30.

The rearrangement uses TRBV2 and TRBJ2-4; 7 bases align to TRBD1. The V gene end was trimmed by 6 bases and the J gene end by 9 bases; junction bases not matched to a gene: 11. In germline, CDR1 is SNHLY, CDR2 FYNNEI. There are 14 residues in the CDR3. DNA for the CDR3: TGTGCCAGCAGCCCGCTTCCAGGGGGTGGCATTCAGTACTTC. Its protein product is CASSPLPGGGIQYF.

This chain connects TRBV4-2 to TRBJ2-3; D uncertain. With 1 base removed from V and 3 bases from J, the gap between germline ends came to 5 bases. This CDR3 spans 13 amino acids. Germline-derived CDR1 and CDR2 are LGHNA and YNFKEQ. The DNA for the CDR3 is TGTGCCAGCAGCCAAGGAAGGACAGATACGCAGTATTTT. This translates into CASSQGRTDTQYF.

The chain couples TRBV7-2 to TRBJ2-1; D possibly corresponds to TRBD2 (7 bases). The germline V gene has CDR1 SGHTA and CDR2 FQGNSA. CDR3 length: 13 residues. The ends were cut back, 5 bases at V and 10 bases at J, with 15 bases in the middle. CDR3 in amino acids: CASSVYREGEQFF. As DNA, the CDR3 is TGTGCCAGCAGCGTATACAGGGAGGGGGAGCAGTTCTTC.

The V and J genes are TRBV4-1 and TRBJ1-6; D is unresolved. The ends were cut back, 0 bases at V and 9 bases at J, with 9 bases in the middle. CDR3 length: 14 residues. The germline gives CDR1 MGHRA, CDR2 YSYEKL. The CDR3 loop is CASSQEFRASPLHF. CDR3 in DNA: TGCGCCAGCAGCCAAGAATTCCGGGCTTCACCCCTCCACTTT.

The V gene is TRBV18, the J gene TRBJ1-2; TRBD1 matches at 8 bases. The V gene's germline CDR1 is KGHSH and CDR2 LQKENI. With 6 bases clipped from V and 8 bases from J, the junction kept 17 bases outside the gene matches. The CDR3 is made up of 16 amino acids. The CDR3: CASSLKGTGPSGGYTF. The DNA of the CDR3 is TGTGCCAGCTCCTTAAAGGGGACAGGCCCCAGTGGGGGCTACACCTTC.

In regard to this clone: The sample contains more than one DNA sequence encoding this CDR3. V usage is TRBV13 and J usage is TRBJ1-2; D is ambiguous. Germline CDR1 is PRHDT and CDR2 is FYEKMQ (reference sequence). The CDR3 contains 16 residues. V lost 0 bases and J lost 4, with 15 bases in between. The CDR3: CASSLGSGLLGYGYTF. The CDR3 region has the DNA TGTGCCAGCAGCTTAGGCTCGGGCCTCCTTGGCTATGGCTACACCTTC.

The chain combines TRBV27 with TRBJ2-1; D is undetermined. Trimming left V 5 bases short and J 4 bases short, with 12 bases between. CDR1 is MNHEY, CDR2 SMNVEV, per germline (reference sequence). The CDR3 runs to 14 residues. CDR3 loop: CASSNHVGYNEQFF. CDR3 coding DNA: TGTGCCAGCAGTAACCATGTGGGGTACAATGAGCAGTTCTTC.

In this sample, this clone turned up once. The chain joins TRBV7-8 to TRBJ2-1; weak D call: TRBD2 (6 bases). There are 14 residues in the CDR3. Trimming cost V 7 bases and J 0 bases, with 10 bases left between them. Germline CDR1 SGHVS, CDR2 FQNEAQ. CDR3 DNA sequence: TGTGCCAGCACCATCGGGGGCTCCTACAATGAGCAGTTCTTC. As protein: CASTIGGSYNEQFF.

This clone came up once. CDR3 bases: TGTGCCAGCGTCCAGTGGGGGGTCGGGGCTGGCTACACCTTC. Its protein product is CASVQWGVGAGYTF. This chain links TRBV6-5 with TRBJ1-2; TRBD1 is a possible D gene (5 bases). The CDR3 runs to 14 residues. Germline V gene lookup returns CDR1 MNHEY and CDR2 SVGAGI. V was clipped by 8 bases and J by 7 bases, with 20 bases between them.

This chain joins TRBV3-1 (or the pseudogene TRBV3-2) and TRBJ2-1; TRBD2 agrees at 8 bases. The germline V gene has CDR1 LGHDT and CDR2 YNNKEL (reference sequence). CDR3 length equals 15 residues. Unmatched junction bases numbered 8, after V lost 1 base and J lost 9 bases. The DNA of the CDR3 is TGTGCCAGCAGCCAAGGCCAGGGACTAGAAGGTGAGCAGTTCTTC. Residues: CASSQGQGLEGEQFF.

The CDR3 region is CASSLTGAGELFF. The CDR3 nucleotides read TGTGCCAGCAGCCTTACAGGGGCCGGGGAGCTGTTTTTT. The chain combines TRBV5-8 with TRBJ2-2, with 7 nucleotides matching TRBD1. The CDR3 extends over 13 amino acids. J gave up 6 bases and V 4 bases, and 3 bases lay outside the gene matches. Germline values: CDR1 SGHTS, CDR2 YDEGEE.

CDR3 amino acids: CASTSTAGPYEQYF. CDR3 in DNA: TGTGCCAGCACGTCTACAGCCGGTCCCTACGAGCAGTACTTC. The chain recombines TRBV7-9 with TRBJ2-7; no firm D call. The CDR3 sequence is 14 residues long. The germline V gene encodes CDR1 SEHNR and CDR2 FQNEAQ (reference sequence). The V and J ends lost 7 bases and 2 bases respectively, with 15 bases between them.

The CDR3 protein is CSASKNAVFYTEAFF. CDR3 bases: TGCAGTGCTAGTAAGAACGCTGTATTTTACACTGAAGCTTTCTTT. The rearrangement links TRBV20-1 to TRBJ1-1, with D unclear. CDR1 and CDR2 from the germline V gene are DFQATT and SNEGSKA (reference sequence). The CDR3 length is 15 residues. V was pared by 3 bases and J by 3 bases, with 17 bases between.

In its sample, this clone was seen once. The genes are TRBV15 and TRBJ1-6; the match to TRBD1 covers 7 bases. CDR3 length equals 15 residues. Germline CDR1 is LNHNV and CDR2 is YYDKDF (reference sequence). The V segment lost 5 bases and the J segment 10 bases; nucleotides outside the gene matches: 11. The CDR3 nucleotides are TGTGCCACCAGCCCTCGGACAGGCTCGGGCTCACCCCTCCACTTT. This gives the protein CATSPRTGSGSPLHF.

The rearrangement links TRBV19 to TRBJ2-1; D remains ambiguous. CDR3 length: 15 amino acids. The V and J ends lost 8 bases and 0 bases respectively, with 14 bases between them. Germline-derived CDR1 and CDR2 are LNHDA and SQIVND (reference sequence). The CDR3 region has the DNA TGTGCCAGTTACCCCCGCGCGGCCTCCTACAATGAGCAGTTCTTC. It codes for CASYPRAASYNEQFF.

This clone was observed a single time. This chain joins TRBV11-3 and TRBJ2-2; D possibly corresponds to TRBD2 (7 bases). This CDR3 contains 14 residues. Germline assignment: CDR1 SGHNT and CDR2 YENEEA. The germline V and J ends were trimmed by 6 bases and 3 bases, with 11 bases remaining between them. The CDR3 DNA reads TGTGCCAGCAGTCCGGGGGGCTACACCGGGGAGCTGTTTTTT. Amino acids: CASSPGGYTGELFF.

This chain uses TRBV7-6 with TRBJ1-2; no reliable D call. The CDR3 is 14 amino acids. Trimming took 6 bases from V and 7 from J, leaving 18 bases between them. Germline CDR1 SGHVS, CDR2 FNYEAQ. The DNA of the CDR3 is TGTGCCAGCAGTTCGCCGGGGAGAGAGAGTGGCTACACCTTC. This codes for CASSSPGRESGYTF.

V is TRBV20-1 and J is TRBJ2-7; D possibly uses TRBD1 or TRBD2 (5 bases each). Trimming left V 5 bases short and J 4 bases short, with 9 bases between. The CDR3 covers 11 residues. CDR1 DFQATT and CDR2 SNEGSKA come from the germline V gene (reference sequence). This CDR3 reads CSAWDLYEQYF. DNA for the CDR3: TGCAGTGCTTGGGACCTTTACGAGCAGTACTTC.

CDR3 protein: CASSEGLVADTQYF. The CDR3 DNA sequence: TGTGCCAGCAGTGAAGGGCTTGTGGCAGATACGCAGTATTTT. This chain uses TRBV2 with TRBJ2-3; D call uncertain. V was pared by 1 base and J by 4 bases, with 9 bases between. Germline CDR1 is SNHLY and CDR2 is FYNNEI. The CDR3 totals 14 residues.

For this clone: This CDR3 is also generated by other DNA sequences in the sample. CDR3 nucleotides: TGTGCCAGCAGCCCGGACAGGGCTAGCTCCTATAATTCACCCCTCCACTTT. The encoded protein is CASSPDRASSYNSPLHF. V is TRBV27 and J is TRBJ1-6; 8 bases are shared with TRBD1. This CDR3 comprises 17 residues. Germline CDR1 and CDR2: MNHEY and SMNVEV (reference sequence). V was clipped by 6 bases and J by 0 bases; unmatched bases: 7.

The rearrangement uses TRBV6-2 or TRBV6-3 and TRBJ1-2; D is undetermined. The CDR3 loop spans 13 amino acids. Deletions cut 0 bases from V and 6 bases from J, with 8 bases between. Germline assignment: CDR1 MNHEY and CDR2 SVGEGT. In nucleotides, the CDR3 is TGTGCCAGCAGTTACTCCGGGTGGGATGGCTACACCTTC. This codes for CASSYSGWDGYTF.

The chain joins TRBV21-1 to TRBJ1-5; TRBD1, the table's D call, was not compared with the DNA. TRBV21-1 is a recognized pseudogene. The CDR3 extends over 19 amino acids. The CDR3 DNA is TGTGCCAGCAGCAAAGATGGGACAGGGAGCTATTATAGCAATCAGCCCCAGCATTTT. Translation gives CASSKDGTGSYYSNQPQHF.